This TCR beta chain was observed in a study of blood T cell repertoires in COVID-19. Study summary: Acute-phase and convalescent COVID-19 samples originated in the United States, Italy and Spain. Sample material is recorded as cDNA or gDNA derived from T cells, B-cell-depleted T cells, or PBMCs.

In this sample, this clone turned up a few times. In the authors' methods: Nucleated cell number was recorded as an estimate derived from reference gene primer amplification. Profiling relied on immunoSEQ multiplex PCR, and the TCRdb table lists in-frame clones only, not all of them. V and J calls and clone size are as listed in that table; D and trimming were resolved from the DNA. The sample has approximately 200,000 clones, roughly 80% seen once. This CDR3 comprises 12 residues. The V segment lost 4 bases and the J segment 0 bases; nucleotides outside the gene matches: 0. CDR1 is SQVTM and CDR2 is ANQGSEA in the germline V gene.

This TCR derives from a woman in her 50s with acute or convalescent COVID-19. V usage is TRBV29-1 and J usage is TRBJ2-7; 7 bases match TRBD1. The sample taken for sequencing was peripheral blood. The DNA for the CDR3 is TGCAGCGTTGGGGACAGCTCCTACGAGCAGTACTTC. This gives the protein CSVGDSSYEQYF.